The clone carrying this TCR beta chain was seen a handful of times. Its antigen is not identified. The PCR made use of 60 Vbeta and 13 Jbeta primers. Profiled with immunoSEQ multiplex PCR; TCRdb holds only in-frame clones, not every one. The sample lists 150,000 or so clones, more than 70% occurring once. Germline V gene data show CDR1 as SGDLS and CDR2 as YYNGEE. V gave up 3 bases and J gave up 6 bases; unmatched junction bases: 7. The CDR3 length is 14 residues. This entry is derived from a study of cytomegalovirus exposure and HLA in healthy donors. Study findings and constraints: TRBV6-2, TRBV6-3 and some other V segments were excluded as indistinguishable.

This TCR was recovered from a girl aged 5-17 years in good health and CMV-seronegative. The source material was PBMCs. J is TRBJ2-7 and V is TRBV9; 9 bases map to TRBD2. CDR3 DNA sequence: TGTGCCAGCAGCGGGGGACTAGCTTCGATCGAGCAGTACTTC. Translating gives CASSGGLASIEQYF.